This T cell receptor (beta chain) was observed in a study of OX40 agonist ivuxolimab in advanced cancers. About the investigation overall: Ivuxolimab was an agonistic, fully human IgG2 monoclonal antibody directed against OX40 (CD134), a costimulatory receptor. Intravenous ivuxolimab was administered to patients every 2 weeks at six dose levels: 0.01, 0.1, 0.3, 1.5, 3 and 10 mg/kg. Among the 50 to 55 dose-escalation patients, about 20 had hepatocellular carcinoma, approximately 15 melanoma, 9 renal cell carcinoma and 9 head and neck cancer. The dose-escalation cohort was roughly 83% male with a mean age of about 54 years, ranging from roughly 23 to 85. Prior anti-PD-1, anti-PD-L1 or anti-CTLA-4 therapy was permitted, and checkpoint inhibitors had been received by about 36% of dose-escalation patients. Partial responses occurred in three dose-escalation patients: two with cutaneous melanoma and one with hepatocellular carcinoma. Peripheral TCRbeta sequencing aimed to test whether ivuxolimab altered TCR sequence diversity and caused clonal T-cell expansion. The paper describes the monotherapy dose-escalation part (N of about 55 patients) of the phase I trial of ivuxolimab.

The trial excluded patients who had a history of autoimmune disease or were on systemic immunosuppression. In every dose cohort, peripheral blood was drawn for TCR sequencing at baseline, cycle 4 day 1, and cycle 7 day 1. The samples were taken from a phase I, first-in-human, multicenter, open-label dose-escalation trial of ivuxolimab. The trial enrolled adults with locally advanced or metastatic head and neck squamous cell, hepatocellular, melanoma or renal cell carcinoma. CD4+ and CD8+ T cells were sorted separately from peripheral blood before TCR sequencing. A remark on this clone: Its antigen remains unidentified. No per-base quality is available; no much larger clone lies one base away.

The CDR3 numbers 13 residues from cysteine through phenylalanine. Of the read, only the CDR3 DNA is kept; its 39 bases are in frame from base 1. V is reduced by 1 base and J by 7 bases, leaving a spacing of 10 bases between them. Looking up the germline V gene (reference sequence) yields CDR1 SEHNR and CDR2 FQNEAQ. To sequence the TCRbeta CDR3 region, genomic DNA was isolated from the sorted cells. The immunoSEQ Assay was used for sequencing of TCRbeta CDR3 regions. TCRdb holds this immuneACCESS table with in-frame rearrangements only. Some clones are missing; in checked studies, unresolved V genes explain under half, and the rest has no known cause. Present in this sample are 75,000 to 100,000 clones, roughly 87% of which were seen just once. The leading ten clones occupy under 0.55% of the sample. Summary of the overall study and its limitations: After ivuxolimab, expanded clones were on average more numerous among CD8+ T cells than among CD4+ T cells. Partial responders in the 0.1-3.0 mg/kg groups had among the lowest normalized peripheral clonal expansion, especially among CD8+ T cells. The antigen specificity of the peripheral T cells that underwent clonal expansion was not determined. Low levels of normalized T-cell clonal expansion were also shown by some nonresponding patients. At doses of 0.1 to 3.0 mg/kg, clonal expansion of both CD4+ and CD8+ blood T cells was observed from baseline to week 6.

Rearrangement joined TRBV7-9 to TRBJ2-5, with a weak D call of TRBD1 (5 bases match). The sequence derives from an adult with an advanced solid tumor such as melanoma, head and neck, liver or kidney cancer. The sequencing here drew on CD4+ or CD8+ T cells sorted from blood, taken in a trial of the OX40 agonist ivuxolimab. CDR3 sequence: CASSLDTGPTQYF. The DNA reads as follows: TGTGCCAGCAGCTTAGATACAGGCCCGACCCAGTACTTC.